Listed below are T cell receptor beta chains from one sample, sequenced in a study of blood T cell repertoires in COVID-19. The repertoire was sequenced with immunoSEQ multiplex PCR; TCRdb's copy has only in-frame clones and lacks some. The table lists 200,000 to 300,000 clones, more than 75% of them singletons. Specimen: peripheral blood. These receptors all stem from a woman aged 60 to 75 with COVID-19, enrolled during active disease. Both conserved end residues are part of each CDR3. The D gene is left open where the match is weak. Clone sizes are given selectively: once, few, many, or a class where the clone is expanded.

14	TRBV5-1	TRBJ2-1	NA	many	TGCGCCAGCAGCCTCAGGGGGGAAGGCAATGAGCAGTTCTTC	CASSLRGEGNEQFF
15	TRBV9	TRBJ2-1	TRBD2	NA	TGTGCCAGCAGCGTTCGGTGGGAGGGGTACAATGAGCAGTTCTTC	CASSVRWEGYNEQFF
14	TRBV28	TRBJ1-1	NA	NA	TGTGCCAGCAGACCTACAGGCATGAACACTGAAGCTTTCTTT	CASRPTGMNTEAFF
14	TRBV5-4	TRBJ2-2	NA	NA	TGTGCCAGCAGCTTGTGGACAGAGACCGGGGAGCTGTTTTTT	CASSLWTETGELFF
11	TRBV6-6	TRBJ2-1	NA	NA	TGTGCCAGTTCCAGGGTGGATGAGCAGTTCTTC	CASSRVDEQFF
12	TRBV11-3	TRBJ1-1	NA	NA	TGTGCCAGCAGCCAAGGGGGCACTGAAGCTTTCTTT	CASSQGGTEAFF
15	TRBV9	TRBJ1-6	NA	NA	TGTGCCAGCAGCTCGGAGGTGAGCCTTAAAGGCCCCCTCCACTTT	CASSSEVSLKGPLHF
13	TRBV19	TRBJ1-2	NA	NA	TGTGCCAGTAGCCCAGGGGCCTACTATGGCTACACCTTC	CASSPGAYYGYTF
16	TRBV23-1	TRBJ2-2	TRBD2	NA	TGCGCCAGCAGTCAATCCGGGGGGGGTTACACCGGGGAGCTGTTTTTT	CASSQSGGGYTGELFF
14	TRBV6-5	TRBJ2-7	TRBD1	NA	TGTGCCAGCAGTTCCGGACAGGGACGCTACGAGCAGTACTTC	CASSSGQGRYEQYF
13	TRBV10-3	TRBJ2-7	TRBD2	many	TGTGCCACCTCCGGGACTAGAGACTACGAGCAGTACTTC	CATSGTRDYEQYF
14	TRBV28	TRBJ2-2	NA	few	TGTGCCAGCAGTCCAGGACTCAACACCGGGGAGCTGTTTTTT	CASSPGLNTGELFF
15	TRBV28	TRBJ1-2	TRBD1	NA	TGTGCCAGCCATCGGACAGGGGCCTCTAACTATGGCTACACCTTC	CASHRTGASNYGYTF
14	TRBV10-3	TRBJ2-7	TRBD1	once	TGTGCCATCAGCGACAGGGGGCTTTCCTACGAGCAGTACTTC	CAISDRGLSYEQYF
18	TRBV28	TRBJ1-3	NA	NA	TGTGCCAGCAGTTCTAGTCCTCCCGGGGGGCGGACTGGAAACACCATATATTTT	CASSSSPPGGRTGNTIYF
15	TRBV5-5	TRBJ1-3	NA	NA	TGTGCCAGCAGCTTTGTCCTAACGGGAGGAAACACCATATATTTT	CASSFVLTGGNTIYF
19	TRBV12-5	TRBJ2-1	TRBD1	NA	TGTGCTAGTGGTTCCCCCCTCCTCCCGGAGACAGGGGGACGCAATGAGCAGTTCTTC	CASGSPLLPETGGRNEQFF
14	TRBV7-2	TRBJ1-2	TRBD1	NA	TGTGCCAGCAGCCCCGACAGGGCGACGGGAGGCTACACCTTC	CASSPDRATGGYTF
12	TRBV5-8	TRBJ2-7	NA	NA	TGTGCCAGCAGCTTGGTTTCTAGCGAACAGTACTTC	CASSLVSSEQYF
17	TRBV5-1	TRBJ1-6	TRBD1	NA	TGCGCCAGCAGCTTAGAACAGGGGGCGAGTATACATTCACCCCTCCACTTT	CASSLEQGASIHSPLHF
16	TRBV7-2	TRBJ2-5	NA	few	TGTGCCAGCAGCTTAGCGGGCGGGACGGGGCAAGAGACCCAGTACTTC	CASSLAGGTGQETQYF
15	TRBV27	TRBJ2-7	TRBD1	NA	TGTGCCAGCAGTTTCGGAGGACAGGAGGCCTACGAGCAGTACTTC	CASSFGGQEAYEQYF
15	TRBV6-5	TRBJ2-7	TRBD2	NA	TGTGCCAGCAGTTACAGCGGGAGGGCCCTCCACGAGCAGTACTTC	CASSYSGRALHEQYF
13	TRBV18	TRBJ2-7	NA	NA	TGTGCCAGCTCACCAAGGGGTACCTACGAGCAGTACTTC	CASSPRGTYEQYF
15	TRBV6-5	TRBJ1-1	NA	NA	TGTGCCAGCAGCCCCGACATGGGGCCGAACACTGAAGCTTTCTTT	CASSPDMGPNTEAFF
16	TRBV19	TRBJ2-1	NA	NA	TGTGCCAGTAGTATAGACGGCGGTAGCTCCTACAATGAGCAGTTCTTC	CASSIDGGSSYNEQFF
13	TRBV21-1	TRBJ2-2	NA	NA	TGTGCCAGCAGCCCGACAGAGACCGGGGAGCTGTTTTTT	CASSPTETGELFF
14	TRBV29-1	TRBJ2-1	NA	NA	TGCAGCGTTGAAGGGGGCGGGGCCTACAATGAGCAGTTCTTC	CSVEGGGAYNEQFF
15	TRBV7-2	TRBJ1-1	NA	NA	TGTGCCAGCAGCTCGGCGGCGGGACTTAACACTGAAGCTTTCTTT	CASSSAAGLNTEAFF
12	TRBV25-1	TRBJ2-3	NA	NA	TGTGCCAGCAGTGCCCCAGTTGGTACGCAGTATTTT	CASSAPVGTQYF
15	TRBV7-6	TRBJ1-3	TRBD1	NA	TGTGCCAGCAGCCCTGTCACAGGGGCCGGAAACACCATATATTTT	CASSPVTGAGNTIYF
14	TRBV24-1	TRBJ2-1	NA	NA	TGTGCCACCAGTGATTATAAGCGGTACAATGAGCAGTTCTTC	CATSDYKRYNEQFF
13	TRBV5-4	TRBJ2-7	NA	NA	TGTGCCAGCAGCTTTCCGGGAACCTACGAGCAGTACTTC	CASSFPGTYEQYF
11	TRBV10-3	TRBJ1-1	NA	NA	TGTGCCACTCAGACGGGGACTGAAGCTTTCTTT	CATQTGTEAFF
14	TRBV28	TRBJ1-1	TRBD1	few	TGTGCCAGCAATGTATTGGACAGGGGCCTAGAAGCTTTCTTT	CASNVLDRGLEAFF
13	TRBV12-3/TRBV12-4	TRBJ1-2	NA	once	TGTGCCAGCAGTTTCAGGGGTTTGTATGGCTACACCTTC	CASSFRGLYGYTF
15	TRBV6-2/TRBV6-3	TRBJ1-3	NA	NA	TGTGCCAGCAGTAACGACGGCGGCCTTGGAAACACCATATATTTT	CASSNDGGLGNTIYF
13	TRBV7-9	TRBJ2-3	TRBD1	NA	TGTGCCAGCACCGAACAGGGGACAGATACGCAGTATTTT	CASTEQGTDTQYF
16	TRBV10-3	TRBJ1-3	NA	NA	TGTGCCATCAGTGACCGGGACAACGACTCTGGAAACACCATATATTTT	CAISDRDNDSGNTIYF
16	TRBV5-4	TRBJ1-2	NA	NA	TGTGCCAGCAGCTGGGGCGGCAGGGGATCTAACTATGGCTACACCTTC	CASSWGGRGSNYGYTF
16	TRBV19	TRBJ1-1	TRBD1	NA	TGTGCCAGTAGTATCCGAGGTGCAGGGGGCGGCACTGAAGCTTTCTTT	CASSIRGAGGGTEAFF
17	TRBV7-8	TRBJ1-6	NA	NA	TGTGCCAGCAGCTTAGCTCCAACCCCTGTGGGAGGAACGACCCTCCACTTT	CASSLAPTPVGGTTLHF